The entry below describes one TCR beta chain. The source of the sample is a study of Ad26.COV2.S vaccination and SARS-CoV-2 variants. The table came from immunoSEQ multiplex PCR; TCRdb's copy has only in-frame clones and leaves some out. The sample records a few hundred thousand clones, roughly 87% being singletons. The length of the CDR3 is 16 residues. V shed 7 bases and J 5 bases; nucleotides not matched to a gene: 12. Stated treatment: some 20 received Ad26.COV2.S at low or high dose, single or two shots; 5 received placebo; per-sample allocation not given. Material that was analyzed had been drawn on day 63 after the first vaccine or placebo injection.

This TCR came from a person aged 18-65 years who received the Ad26.COV2.S COVID-19 vaccine or a placebo. The chain joins TRBV23-1 to TRBJ2-7, with TRBD1 identical over 12 bases. TRBV23-1 is an ORF, with its function uncertain. Sequencing was performed on peripheral blood, taken in a trial of Ad26.COV2.S vaccine versus placebo. The CDR3 here is CASTPGQGALFNEQYF. In DNA, the CDR3 is TGCGCCAGCACTCCGGGACAGGGGGCCCTCTTCAACGAGCAGTACTTC.